Presented here are 21 T cell receptor beta chains from one specimen sequenced in a study of blood T cell repertoires in COVID-19. Sequencing was performed with immunoSEQ multiplex PCR; in TCRdb, only in-frame clones are kept and a portion is missing. The sample carries around 140,000 clones, 87% recorded once. Sequenced input: PBMCs or T cells enriched from blood (not recorded which). These receptors all come from a man aged 55-75 years who had recovered from COVID-19.

This clone was found once. The J gene is TRBJ2-1, the V gene TRBV29-1, with D perhaps TRBD1 (6 bases). This CDR3 contains 14 residues. V was shortened by 6 bases and J by 2 bases, with 14 bases between the two germline ends. Germline assignment: CDR1 SQVTM and CDR2 ANQGSEA. CDR3 sequence reads: CSVGDRLTYNEQFF. CDR3 bases: TGCAGCGTCGGCGACAGGTTGACCTACAATGAGCAGTTCTTC.

On this clone: At one end the junction does not follow the germline gene, possibly because of a read error. The CDR3 protein is CASREGGYGNSNEQYF. The CDR3 nucleotides read TGTGCCAGCAGGGAGGGTGGCTATGGGAACTCCAACGAGCAGTACTTC. V gene TRBV28 combines with J gene TRBJ2-7; D might be TRBD2 (6 bases). The CDR3 loop spans 16 amino acids. Germline V gene sequence: CDR1 MDHEN, CDR2 SYDVKM.

V is TRBV11-2 and J is TRBJ2-4; possibly TRBD1 for D (5 bases). Germline V gene lookup returns CDR1 SGHAT and CDR2 FQNNGV. Trimming took off 4 bases at V and 8 bases at J, with 15 bases between the two ends. The CDR3 runs to 14 residues. The CDR3 DNA is TGTGCCAGCAGCTCCCCCAGCCAGGGTTACATTCAGTACTTC. This gives the protein CASSSPSQGYIQYF.

The chain has TRBV6-5 and TRBJ1-4; 9 bases are a match to TRBD1. This CDR3 has 14 residues. CDR1 is MNHEY and CDR2 is SVGAGI in the germline V gene. The trim removed 6 bases at V and 6 bases at J, leaving 5 bases unmatched. The CDR3 bases are TGTGCCAGCAGGGGACAGGGTTGGGATGAAAAACTGTTTTTT. The encoded protein is CASRGQGWDEKLFF.

The chain has TRBV7-8 and TRBJ2-1; maybe TRBD2 (5 bases). The length of the CDR3 is 15 residues. Trimming removed 5 bases at V and 7 bases at J, with 18 bases between. Germline loops: CDR1 SGHVS, CDR2 FQNEAQ. The CDR3 DNA sequence: TGTGCCAGCAGCCAGGAGCGGTTAACGGGGAATGAGCAGTTCTTC. Amino acids: CASSQERLTGNEQFF.

This chain links TRBV28 with TRBJ2-2; D perhaps matches TRBD1 (5 bases). Trimming shortened V by 2 bases and J by 3 bases, and 13 bases separated the two germline ends. CDR3 size: 16 residues. Germline loops: CDR1 MDHEN, CDR2 SYDVKM. The CDR3 here is CASSLPGFRDTGELFF. CDR3 DNA sequence: TGTGCCAGCAGTTTACCAGGGTTTAGGGACACCGGGGAGCTGTTTTTT. The full variable domain, rest sourced from reference TRBV28 and TRBJ2-2, is DVKVTQSSRYLVKRTGEKVFLECVQDMDHENMFWYRQDPGLGLRLIYFSYDVKMKEKGDIPEGYSVSREKKERFSLILESASTNQTSMYLCASSLPGFRDTGELFFGEGSRLTVL.

The CDR3 DNA is TGTGCCAGTAGTACCCGACAGGGGTTGAGCTCCTATAATTCACCCCTCCACTTT. Protein: CASSTRQGLSSYNSPLHF. The genes are TRBV19 and TRBJ1-6; 8 bases are shared with TRBD1. Germline-derived CDR1 and CDR2 are LNHDA and SQIVND (reference sequence). The CDR3 contains 18 residues. V lost 4 bases to trimming and J lost 0 bases; unmatched junction nucleotides: 8.

This clone has only one observation. The J gene is TRBJ1-4, the V gene TRBV2; D ambiguous. The V gene lost 6 bases and the J gene lost 4 bases, with 12 bases spanning the gap. This CDR3 region has 14 residues. Germline V gene data show CDR1 as SNHLY and CDR2 as FYNNEI. The CDR3 bases are TGTGCCAGCAGATCGGGAGGCGATAATGAAAAACTGTTTTTT. Protein product: CASRSGGDNEKLFF.

V and J are TRBV7-8 and TRBJ2-7; TRBD1 matches at 8 bases. Germline CDR1 reads SGHVS; CDR2 reads FQNEAQ. The CDR3 has 14 amino acids. V shed 5 bases and J 1 base; nucleotides not matched to a gene: 4. This chain's CDR3 is CASSQGALSYEQYF. CDR3 coding DNA: TGTGCCAGCAGCCAGGGGGCACTATCCTACGAGCAGTACTTC.

The V and J genes are TRBV18 and TRBJ2-7; tentatively, D is TRBD1 (6 bases). V was shortened by 3 bases and J by 2 bases, with 14 bases between the two germline ends. Germline V lookup: CDR1 KGHSH, CDR2 LQKENI. The CDR3 loop spans 15 amino acids. The CDR3 nucleotides read TGTGCCAGCTCACCGAGTAGGGACACGACCTACGAGCAGTACTTC. Encoded protein: CASSPSRDTTYEQYF.

In its sample, this clone was seen once. The gene calls are TRBV24-1 and TRBJ2-7, with 7 nucleotides matching TRBD2. V was clipped by 2 bases and J by 2 bases; unmatched bases: 5. Germline V lookup: CDR1 KGHDR, CDR2 SFDVKD. The CDR3 spans 15 residues. Here the CDR3 DNA reads TGTGCCACCAGTGATTCCCGACGGGAGGCCTACGAGCAGTACTTC. It specifies CATSDSRREAYEQYF.

CDR3 loop: CASSDPRTGDYGYTF. Written as DNA, the CDR3 is TGTGCCAGCAGTGATCCCCGGACAGGGGACTATGGCTACACCTTC. The gene calls are TRBV6-1 and TRBJ1-2; 9 bases fit TRBD1. The germline V gene encodes CDR1 MNHNS and CDR2 SASEGT. The CDR3 is made up of 15 amino acids. V was clipped by 3 bases and J by 3 bases; unmatched bases: 5.

This chain links TRBV5-1 with TRBJ2-5, with 11 bases fitting TRBD2. Unmatched junction bases numbered 6, after V lost 4 bases and J lost 1 base. Germline V CDR1 and CDR2: SGHRS, YFSETQ. The CDR3 length is 16 residues. In DNA form, the CDR3 reads TGCGCCAGCAGCCACCGGGGACTAGCGGTCCAAGAGACCCAGTACTTC. It encodes CASSHRGLAVQETQYF.

V and J are TRBV29-1 and TRBJ2-1; 14 bases map to TRBD2. The CDR3 totals 14 residues. The ends lost 8 bases at V and 9 bases at J; junction bases unmatched: 9. Germline CDR1 is SQVTM and CDR2 is ANQGSEA. The CDR3 here is CSMTGLAGVAEQFF. CDR3 coding DNA: TGCAGCATGACGGGACTAGCGGGAGTCGCTGAGCAGTTCTTC.

The J gene is TRBJ1-2, the V gene TRBV2; the D gene is possibly TRBD1 (5 bases). Germline assignment: CDR1 SNHLY and CDR2 FYNNEI. The CDR3 is made up of 14 amino acids. The V end lost 5 bases, the J end lost 6 bases, and 16 bases lay between the germline ends. CDR3 amino acids: CASSLLGQPDGYTF. The CDR3 bases are TGTGCCAGCAGTCTGTTGGGGCAACCGGATGGCTACACCTTC.

This clone was counted a few times. This chain links TRBV5-1 with TRBJ1-1; D ambiguous. The CDR3 runs to 15 residues. CDR1 and CDR2 from the germline V gene are SGHRS and YFSETQ. V lost 1 base and J lost 0, with 10 bases in between. CDR3 bases: TGCGCCAGCAGCTTGCCAGGCCAGCTGAACACTGAAGCTTTCTTT. Its protein product is CASSLPGQLNTEAFF.

The chain carries TRBV29-1 and TRBJ1-1, with D perhaps matching TRBD1 (6 bases). CDR1 is SQVTM and CDR2 is ANQGSEA in the germline V gene. Trimming took 2 bases from V and 4 from J, leaving 14 bases between them. The CDR3 has 14 residues. CDR3 sequence reads: CSVERGPRGTEAFF. The CDR3 nucleotides are TGCAGCGTTGAACGGGGTCCCAGGGGCACTGAAGCTTTCTTT.

The chain couples TRBV24-1 to TRBJ1-5; unclear D gene. In germline, CDR1 is KGHDR, CDR2 SFDVKD. This CDR3 spans 15 amino acids. V lost 3 bases and J lost 4, with 12 bases in between. The CDR3 loop is CATSDPRVPNQPQHF. The CDR3 DNA reads TGTGCCACCAGTGATCCGCGGGTCCCTAATCAGCCCCAGCATTTT.

In this sample, this clone turned up once. The chain uses TRBV27 and TRBJ2-3, with 8 positions matching TRBD2. The germline CDR1 and CDR2 sequences are MNHEY and SMNVEV (reference sequence). The CDR3 is 16 residues long. The V gene end was trimmed by 3 bases and the J gene end by 7 bases; junction bases not matched to a gene: 12. CDR3: CASSFFAGGAGNTQYF. Here the CDR3 DNA reads TGTGCCAGCAGTTTTTTCGCCGGGGGGGCCGGAAATACGCAGTATTTT.

V usage is TRBV6-1 and J usage is TRBJ1-1; D is ambiguous. The germline V and J ends were trimmed by 2 bases and 1 base, with 5 bases remaining between them. The CDR3 loop spans 13 amino acids. Germline V gene lookup returns CDR1 MNHNS and CDR2 SASEGT. CDR3 bases: TGTGCCAGCAGTGAAAACTGGAACACTGAAGCTTTCTTT. The encoded protein is CASSENWNTEAFF.

V gene TRBV5-6 combines with J gene TRBJ2-7, with TRBD2 as a possible D gene (6 bases). CDR1 SGHDT and CDR2 YYEEEE come from the germline V gene. V was pared by 1 base and J by 5 bases, with 13 bases between. CDR3 size: 14 residues. The CDR3 spells CASSLSLAVDEQYF. In DNA, the CDR3 is TGTGCCAGCAGCTTGTCACTAGCTGTGGACGAGCAGTACTTC. Supplemented by reference TRBV5-6 and TRBJ2-7, the full variable domain reads DAGVTQSPTHLIKTRGQQVTLRCSPKSGHDTVSWYQQALGQGPQFIFQYYEEEERQRGNFPDRFSGHQFPNYSSELNVNALLLGDSALYLCASSLSLAVDEQYFGPGTRLTVT.